One and the same sample provided the 14 T cell receptor beta chains below, sequenced in a study of shared clonotypes between healthy human individuals. The method was immunoSEQ multiplex PCR; TCRdb's version includes in-frame clones alone and lacks a portion of them. The table has millions of clones, roughly 93% seen once. Material for sequencing was naive CD4+ T cells from PBMCs. The subset is: CD45RA+ positively selected. The receptors stem from a young man in good health. Some clones in this sample may be carry-over from other donors' samples.

The rearrangement uses TRBV5-1 and TRBJ2-3; maybe TRBD2 (5 bases). The V and J ends lost 0 bases and 2 bases respectively, with 13 bases between them. The CDR3 has 16 residues. The V gene's germline CDR1 is SGHRS and CDR2 YFSETQ. CDR3 DNA sequence: TGCGCCAGCAGCTTGGAAGCGACTACTGCCACAGATACGCAGTATTTT. Translated: CASSLEATTATDTQYF.

The rearrangement uses TRBV28 and TRBJ2-2; a possible D gene is TRBD1 (6 bases). The CDR3 is 14 amino acids. Germline V gene data show CDR1 as MDHEN and CDR2 as SYDVKM. V was clipped by 8 bases and J by 6 bases, with 16 bases between them. CDR3 bases: TGTGCCAGCCCTTCCTCAGGGGCTCCCGGGGAGCTGTTTTTT. As protein: CASPSSGAPGELFF.

This chain uses TRBV5-6 with TRBJ1-1, with 9 bases matching TRBD1. The CDR3 runs 17 residues. J was trimmed by 1 base and V by 3 bases; bases with no gene match: 10. The germline gives CDR1 SGHDT, CDR2 YYEEEE. The CDR3 nucleotides are TGTGCCAGCAGCTGGGGGACAGGGTTGTTGGAGAACACTGAAGCTTTCTTT. This translates into CASSWGTGLLENTEAFF.

The V and J genes are TRBV7-3 and TRBJ2-3; possibly TRBD2 for D (6 bases). CDR3 length equals 16 residues. CDR1 and CDR2 (germline): SGHTA, FQGTGA. The V and J ends lost 5 bases and 0 bases respectively, with 15 bases between them. CDR3: CASSQRGSGSTDTQYF. In DNA form, the CDR3 reads TGTGCCAGCAGCCAAAGGGGTAGCGGAAGCACAGATACGCAGTATTTT.

This rearrangement joins TRBV5-1 to TRBJ1-4, with D maybe TRBD1 (6 bases). Trimming removed 0 bases from V and 0 bases from J, with 9 bases in between. Germline loops: CDR1 SGHRS, CDR2 YFSETQ. This CDR3 spans 16 amino acids. The CDR3 here is CASSLEGGSTNEKLFF. Here the CDR3 DNA reads TGCGCCAGCAGCTTGGAGGGGGGATCAACTAATGAAAAACTGTTTTTT.

The chain carries TRBV14 and TRBJ2-1, with 7 positions matching TRBD2. The CDR3 contains 16 residues. From germline, CDR1 is SGHDN and CDR2 FVKESK. After removal of 2 bases from V and 0 bases from J, the junction contained 4 bases not matched to a gene. CDR3 loop: CASSQIGGSSYNEQFF. Written as DNA, the CDR3 is TGTGCCAGCAGCCAAATCGGCGGGAGCTCCTACAATGAGCAGTTCTTC.

The rearrangement uses TRBV30 and TRBJ2-6, with 11 nucleotides matching TRBD1. V shed 5 bases and J 2 bases; nucleotides not matched to a gene: 8. Germline V gene data show CDR1 as GTSNPN and CDR2 as SVGIG (reference sequence). The CDR3 length is 17 residues. CDR3 in amino acids: CAWFRGTGGPGANVLTF. The CDR3 nucleotides are TGTGCCTGGTTTCGCGGGACAGGGGGACCTGGGGCCAACGTCCTGACTTTC.

The chain has TRBV14 and TRBJ2-7, with 7 bases that match TRBD1. The germline CDR1 and CDR2 sequences are SGHDN and FVKESK. V trimming: 1 base; J trimming: 4 bases; junction bases outside the gene matches: 7. This CDR3 comprises 15 residues. CDR3 nucleotide sequence: TGTGCCAGCAGCCAAGTTATAGGGGGCGGATACGAGCAGTACTTC. It codes for CASSQVIGGGYEQYF.

This chain uses TRBV6-5 with TRBJ2-3; 10 bases align to TRBD1. This CDR3 contains 15 residues. After removal of 6 bases from V and 6 bases from J, the junction contained 9 bases not matched to a gene. Germline V gene data show CDR1 as MNHEY and CDR2 as SVGAGI. Here the CDR3 DNA reads TGTGCCAGCAGAAGTCCGGGACAGGGGTCGGATACGCAGTATTTT. Translated, it gives CASRSPGQGSDTQYF.

This clone was seen just once. V usage is TRBV13 and J usage is TRBJ2-2, with D perhaps given as TRBD1 or TRBD2 (5 bases each). The CDR3 consists of 16 residues. The ends were cut back, 5 bases at V and 1 base at J, with 14 bases in the middle. Germline CDR1 PRHDT, CDR2 FYEKMQ (reference sequence). CDR3 sequence reads: CASSPGRTRNTGELFF. The CDR3 DNA reads as TGTGCCAGCAGCCCGGGACGGACAAGGAACACCGGGGAGCTGTTTTTT.

The genes are TRBV27 and TRBJ2-3; 8 bases match TRBD2. The germline CDR1 and CDR2 sequences are MNHEY and SMNVEV (reference sequence). The CDR3 runs 16 residues. Trimming at V came to 2 bases and at J to 7 bases, leaving 11 bases not matched to a gene. The CDR3 loop is CASSLGGVSGGHTQYF. Written as DNA, the CDR3 is TGTGCCAGCAGTTTAGGGGGAGTAAGCGGGGGACATACGCAGTATTTT.

The chain is built from TRBV5-6 and TRBJ1-2, with TRBD1 identical over 7 bases. The CDR3 covers 16 residues. CDR1 is SGHDT, CDR2 YYEEEE, per germline. J was trimmed by 1 base and V by 4 bases; bases with no gene match: 10. In DNA, the CDR3 is TGTGCCAGCAGCGCCCCGACAGGGATGAGTAACTATGGCTACACCTTC. Protein: CASSAPTGMSNYGYTF.

The chain is built from TRBV7-9 and TRBJ1-6; D not resolved. Germline V CDR1 and CDR2: SEHNR, FQNEAQ (reference sequence). V lost 3 bases and J 0 bases, leaving 12 bases between the germline ends. This CDR3 comprises 17 residues. The CDR3 region has the DNA TGTGCCAGCAGCTTTGAAACATCCAGCTCCTATAATTCACCCCTCCACTTT. Protein product: CASSFETSSSYNSPLHF.

This sequence joins TRBV5-6 and TRBJ2-3; tentatively, D is TRBD1 (5 bases). The length of the CDR3 is 16 residues. V was cut by 3 bases and J by 2 bases, with 16 bases left in between. Germline V CDR1 and CDR2: SGHDT, YYEEEE. The CDR3 loop reads CASSYYRTTYTDTQYF. The CDR3 nucleotides are TGTGCCAGCAGCTACTACAGGACAACTTACACAGATACGCAGTATTTT.